These T cell receptor beta chains were read from a single sample in a study of cytomegalovirus exposure and HLA in healthy donors. TCRdb keeps only in-frame clones here, not all; method: immunoSEQ multiplex PCR. Of hundreds of thousands of clones in the sample, over 75% were seen once. The specimen sequenced was PBMCs. The source is a man aged 18 to 29 in good health and CMV-seropositive. CDR3s include the opening cysteine and the closing phenylalanine or tryptophan. A D gene is named only where the DNA matches it firmly. Clone sizes are given selectively: once, few, many, or a class where the clone is expanded.

NA	few	TRBJ1-1	TRBV2	TGTGCCACACAAGGGGACACGCCGAACACTGAAGCTTTCTTT	CATQGDTPNTEAFF
TRBD2	once	TRBJ2-1	TRBV15	TGTGCCACCTGGGAGGGGAGGGAGCGGGGTGAGCAGTTCTTC	CATWEGRERGEQFF
NA	NA	TRBJ1-4	TRBV23-1	TGCGCCAGCAGACCAACAGGGTCAGGAGAAAAACTGTTTTTT	CASRPTGSGEKLFF
NA	NA	TRBJ2-5	TRBV10-3	TGTGCCATCAGTGTCGGAGGAGGGCCGGGGGAGACCCAGTACTTC	CAISVGGGPGETQYF
NA	NA	TRBJ1-2	TRBV28	TGTGCCAGCAGTAGTCCCGGGGCCGGCTATGGCTACACCTTC	CASSSPGAGYGYTF
TRBD2	NA	TRBJ2-1	TRBV28	TGTGCCAGCAGCCTCCTTGCGGGAGGAAGTAATGAGCAGTTCTTC	CASSLLAGGSNEQFF
NA	NA	TRBJ1-2	TRBV30	TGTGCCTGGAATGTTGGGGGAGGCTACACCTTC	CAWNVGGGYTF
NA	NA	TRBJ2-3	TRBV27	TGTGCCAGCAGTTTGAGACGTGTCACAGATACGCAGTATTTT	CASSLRRVTDTQYF
NA	NA	TRBJ1-1	TRBV19	TGTGCCAGTAGTATCAGAGTACCCGGGGGCACTGAAGCTTTCTTT	CASSIRVPGGTEAFF
NA	NA	TRBJ1-4	TRBV15	TGTGCCACCAGCAGAGATTCCCGGGGACTTAATGAAAAACTGTTTTTT	CATSRDSRGLNEKLFF
NA	NA	TRBJ2-1	TRBV27	TGTGCCAGCAGTTTGGGGGCTCCTTACAATGAGCAGTTCTTC	CASSLGAPYNEQFF
NA	NA	TRBJ2-2	TRBV6-6	TGTGCCAGCAGTTCCGGGACAAGAATCGCGGCCGGGGAGCTGTTTTTT	CASSSGTRIAAGELFF
NA	NA	TRBJ1-4	TRBV4-2	TGTGCCAGCAGCCAGGGGGGATTTCCGGGTCGGGGTGAAAAACTGTTTTTT	CASSQGGFPGRGEKLFF